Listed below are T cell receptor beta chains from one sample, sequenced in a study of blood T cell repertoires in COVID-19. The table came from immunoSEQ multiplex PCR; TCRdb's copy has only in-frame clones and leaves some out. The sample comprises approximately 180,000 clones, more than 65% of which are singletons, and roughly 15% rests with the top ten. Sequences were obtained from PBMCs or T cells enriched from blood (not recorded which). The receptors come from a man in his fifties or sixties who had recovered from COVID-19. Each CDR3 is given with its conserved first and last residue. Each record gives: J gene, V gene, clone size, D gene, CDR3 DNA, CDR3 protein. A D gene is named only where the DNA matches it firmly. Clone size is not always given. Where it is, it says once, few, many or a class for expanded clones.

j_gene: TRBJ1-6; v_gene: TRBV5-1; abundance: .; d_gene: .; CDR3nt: TGCGCCAGCAGCCTCGAGTTCGGGACACCCCTCCACTTT; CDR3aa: CASSLEFGTPLHF
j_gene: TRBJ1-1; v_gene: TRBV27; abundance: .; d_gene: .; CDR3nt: TGTGCCAGCAGTTTATGGCACAGAGGGTTGTCGATGAACACTGAAGCTTTCTTT; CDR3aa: CASSLWHRGLSMNTEAFF
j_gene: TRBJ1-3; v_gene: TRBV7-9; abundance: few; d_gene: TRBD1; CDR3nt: TGTGCCAGCAGCTCCGCGGGACAGAGCTCTGGAAACACCATATATTTT; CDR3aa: CASSSAGQSSGNTIYF
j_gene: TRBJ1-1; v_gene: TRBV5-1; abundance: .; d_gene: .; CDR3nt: TGCGCCAGCAGCTTCTGGGGAGGCACTGAAGCTTTCTTT; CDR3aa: CASSFWGGTEAFF
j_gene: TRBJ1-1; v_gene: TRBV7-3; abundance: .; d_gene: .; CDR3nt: TGTGCCAGCAGCTCGACCCCGTCGACAGCGAACACTGAAGCTTTCTTT; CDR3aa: CASSSTPSTANTEAFF
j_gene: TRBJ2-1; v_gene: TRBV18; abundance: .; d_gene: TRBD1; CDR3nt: TGTGCCAGCTCACCACCCGGGACAGGGAATGAGCAGTTCTTC; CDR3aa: CASSPPGTGNEQFF
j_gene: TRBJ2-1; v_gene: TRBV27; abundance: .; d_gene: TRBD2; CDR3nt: TGTGCCAGCAGTTTGGTACTAGCGGCCCCGTACAATGAGCAGTTCTTC; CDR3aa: CASSLVLAAPYNEQFF
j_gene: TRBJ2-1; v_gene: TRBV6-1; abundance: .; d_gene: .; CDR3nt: TGTGCCAGCAGTGAAAATACGGATGAGCAGTTCTTC; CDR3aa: CASSENTDEQFF
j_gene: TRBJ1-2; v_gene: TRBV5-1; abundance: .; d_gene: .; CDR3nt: TGCGCCAGCAGCTTGGATACAGGGCCAGGCGGCTACACCTTC; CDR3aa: CASSLDTGPGGYTF
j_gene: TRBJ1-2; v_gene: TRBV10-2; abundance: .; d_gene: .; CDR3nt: TGCGCCAGCAGTCCCCAGGGGCTGCATGGCTACACCTTC; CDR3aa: CASSPQGLHGYTF
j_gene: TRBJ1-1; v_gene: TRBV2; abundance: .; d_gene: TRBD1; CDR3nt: TGTGCCATCACCAGGGGGCGAGACACTGAAGCTTTCTTT; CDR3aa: CAITRGRDTEAFF
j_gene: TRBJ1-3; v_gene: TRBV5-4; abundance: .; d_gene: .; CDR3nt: TGTGCCAGCAGCTTGGACAGGGCGGACACCATATATTTT; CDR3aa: CASSLDRADTIYF
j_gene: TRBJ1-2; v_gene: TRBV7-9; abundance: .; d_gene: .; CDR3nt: TGTGCCAGCAGCTTAGCGGGCAAGTTTGGCTACACCTTC; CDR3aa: CASSLAGKFGYTF
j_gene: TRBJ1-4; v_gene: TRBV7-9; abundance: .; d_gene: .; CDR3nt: TGTGCCAGCAGCTTACAGGATGGGCGTGAAAAACTGTTTTTT; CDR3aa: CASSLQDGREKLFF